This is a list of T cell receptor beta chains from one sample in a study of shared clonotypes between healthy human individuals. The data were produced by immunoSEQ multiplex PCR, yet TCRdb's version contains in-frame clones alone and is incomplete. Here the sample spans more than 2,000,000 clones, over 85% being singletons. The sequencing sample was made of naive CD4+ T cells sorted from blood. Source of these receptors: a man between 18 and 29 years old in good health. Each CDR3 is given with its conserved first and last residue. D genes are given only for firm matches. Rows give clone size only sometimes, using once, few, many, or a class for an expanded clone.

clone_size j_call v_call d_call cdr3_nt cdr3_aa
. TRBJ2-7 TRBV27 . TGTGCCAGCAGTTTATCCCGGACAATCTACGAGCAGTACTTC CASSLSRTIYEQYF
. TRBJ2-1 TRBV5-1 TRBD2 TGCGCCAGCAGCTTGCCACAAGCGGGAGAGAGGGACAATGAGCAGTTCTTC CASSLPQAGERDNEQFF
. TRBJ2-1 TRBV18 . TGTGCCAGCTCACCAATGGGAATGTCCGACAATGAGCAGTTCTTC CASSPMGMSDNEQFF
. TRBJ2-1 TRBV5-1 . TGCGCCAGCAGCGTAACTAGCAGCTCCTACAATGAGCAGTTCTTC CASSVTSSSYNEQFF
. TRBJ1-4 TRBV6-5 . TGTGCCAGCAGCAGCAGGGACTTGGGGGATGAAAAACTGTTTTTT CASSSRDLGDEKLFF
. TRBJ2-3 TRBV15 . TGTGCCACCAGCAGAGATGTCGGTGGGACAGATACGCAGTATTTT CATSRDVGGTDTQYF
. TRBJ1-1 TRBV6-1 TRBD1 TGTGCCAGCAGTACAGGGGGCGCCGGGGACACTGAAGCTTTCTTT CASSTGGAGDTEAFF
. TRBJ2-2 TRBV18 . TGTGCCAGCTCACTTCGGCAGGGGAACACCGGGGAGCTGTTTTTT CASSLRQGNTGELFF
. TRBJ1-5 TRBV6-5 . TGTGCCAGCAGCTCGGACTGGGCGGGCAATCAGCCCCAGCATTTT CASSSDWAGNQPQHF
. TRBJ2-1 TRBV29-1 TRBD1 TGCAGCGTTGAAGAGGGACAGGTTACGGATGAGCAGTTCTTC CSVEEGQVTDEQFF
. TRBJ1-1 TRBV5-4 . TGTGCCAGCAGCTTGGACTCTACTGAAGCTTTCTTT CASSLDSTEAFF
. TRBJ2-4 TRBV5-6 . TGTGCCAGCAGCCCGGGACCCCTAGCCAAAAACATTCAGTACTTC CASSPGPLAKNIQYF
. TRBJ1-4 TRBV6-1 . TGTGCCAGCAGTGAAGAGAGGGAAAAACTGTTTTTT CASSEEREKLFF
. TRBJ1-1 TRBV2 . TGTGCCAGCAGTCCTAGGGGTCCGAACACTGAAGCTTTCTTT CASSPRGPNTEAFF
. TRBJ2-3 TRBV2 . TGTGCCAGCTGCGGCGGAGTGGGAGTTACGCAGTATTTT CASCGGVGVTQYF
. TRBJ2-3 TRBV10-3 TRBD2 TGTGCGGCGGGGGGGAGCACAGATACGCAGTATTTT CAAGGSTDTQYF
. TRBJ2-7 TRBV7-2 . TGTGCCAGCAGCTTAGTAGGGGGGGAGAGGCAGTACTTC CASSLVGGERQYF
. TRBJ2-3 TRBV6-1 . TGTGCCAGCTCTGGGGAGGCAAATACGCAGTATTTT CASSGEANTQYF
. TRBJ1-3 TRBV7-6 TRBD1 TGTGCCAGCAGCTCAGGGACAGGGCAAAGCGGAAACACCATATATTTT CASSSGTGQSGNTIYF
. TRBJ2-1 TRBV9 TRBD2 TGTGCCAGCAGCACCGGACTAGCGGGAGTCGCTCTTCATGAGCAGTTCTTC CASSTGLAGVALHEQFF
. TRBJ2-3 TRBV7-3 TRBD1 TGTGCCAGCAGCAGAAAACAGGGGCAGGGCACAGATACGCAGTATTTT CASSRKQGQGTDTQYF
once TRBJ2-7 TRBV2 . TGTGCCAGCAGGGATAGGAACTCCTACGAGCAGTACTTC CASRDRNSYEQYF
. TRBJ2-1 TRBV28 TRBD1 TGTGCCAGCGGCCTGGGACAGGGGAGCTCCTACAATGAGCAGTTCTTC CASGLGQGSSYNEQFF
. TRBJ1-1 TRBV5-4 . TGTGCCAGCAGCTTGGACCTACAGTTAACTGAAGCTTTCTTT CASSLDLQLTEAFF
. TRBJ2-3 TRBV19 TRBD1 TGTGCCAGTAGTACCCTAAGCGGGACAGGGACTAGCACAGATACGCAGTATTTT CASSTLSGTGTSTDTQYF
. TRBJ2-3 TRBV4-3 TRBD1 TGCGCCAGCAGCCAAGATGACAGGGGTACGCAGTATTTT CASSQDDRGTQYF
. TRBJ2-5 TRBV6-5 TRBD1 TGTGCCAGCAGAGACAGGGTCGGAGAGACCCAGTACTTC CASRDRVGETQYF
. TRBJ1-1 TRBV5-4 TRBD1 TGTGCCAGCAGGCTGGGACAGATGAACACTGAAGCTTTCTTT CASRLGQMNTEAFF
once TRBJ1-4 TRBV19 TRBD1 TGTGCCAGTACCGGGACAGGGATTGGAGAAAAACTGTTTTTT CASTGTGIGEKLFF
. TRBJ2-5 TRBV4-1 . TGCGCCAGCAGCCGAGGGACCGGGGAGGACCGCCTTGGGGAGACCCAGTACTTC CASSRGTGEDRLGETQYF
. TRBJ2-3 TRBV5-5 . TGTGCCAGCAGTTTCGGAAGGGCGACAGATACGCAGTATTTT CASSFGRATDTQYF
. TRBJ2-1 TRBV28 . TGTGCCAGCAGAGGTCACAGCAGTTTTAAGGCCTACGTTCGGGGTTACAATGAGCAGTTCTTC CASRGHSSFKAYVRGYNEQFF
once TRBJ2-1 TRBV6-6 . TGTGCCAGCAGTTACAGGAGCGCTAGCTCCTACAATGAGCAGTTCTTC CASSYRSASSYNEQFF
. TRBJ2-1 TRBV18 . TGTGCCAGCTCACCGGGAGGAAGGGGAGGTGAGCAGTTCTTC CASSPGGRGGEQFF
. TRBJ2-2 TRBV2 TRBD2 TGTGCCAGCATGCTCGAGCGGGGCTCGGGGGAGCTGTTTTTT CASMLERGSGELFF
. TRBJ2-3 TRBV10-2 . TGCGCCAGCAGTGAGCCGCCCTCTAGCTCTACGCAGTATTTT CASSEPPSSSTQYF
. TRBJ2-3 TRBV5-1 TRBD1 TGCGCCAGCAGCTTGGGACAGGGCTCAGATACGCAGTATTTT CASSLGQGSDTQYF
. TRBJ2-5 TRBV5-4 . TGTGCCAGCAGCAGGGGATTGGAGACCCAGTACTTC CASSRGLETQYF
. TRBJ1-1 TRBV7-8 . TGTGCCAGCAGCTTAGGGTACGGAACCGATGAAGCTTTCTTT CASSLGYGTDEAFF
. TRBJ2-7 TRBV5-6 TRBD2 TGTGCCAGCAGCTCGACTAGCGGGCCTTCCTACGAGCAGTACTTC CASSSTSGPSYEQYF
. TRBJ2-5 TRBV2 . TGTGCCAGCAAACAGGGAGGAGAGACCCAGTACTTC CASKQGGETQYF
few TRBJ1-6 TRBV6-4 . TGTGCCAGCAGTCCTACAGGGATCTCACCCCTCCACTTT CASSPTGISPLHF
. TRBJ2-1 TRBV10-3 . TGTGCCATCAGTGAGTCAAGGGGCGATGAGCAGTTCTTC CAISESRGDEQFF
. TRBJ1-6 TRBV6-1 . TGTGCCAGCAGGGGTGGAGGCTCCTATAATTCACCCCTCCACTTT CASRGGGSYNSPLHF
once TRBJ1-5 TRBV7-2 . TGTGCCAGCAGCTTAAGGGGGAATCAGCCCCAGCATTTT CASSLRGNQPQHF
. TRBJ2-3 TRBV10-3 . TGTGCCATCAGTGAGTCACAAAACACAGATACGCAGTATTTT CAISESQNTDTQYF
. TRBJ2-2 TRBV4-3 TRBD2 TGCGCCAGCAGCCAAGGGACTAGCGGGAAGACCGGGGAGCTGTTTTTT CASSQGTSGKTGELFF
. TRBJ2-7 TRBV5-4 . TGTGCCAGCAGCTTGATAGAAAACGAGCAGTACTTC CASSLIENEQYF
. TRBJ1-6 TRBV5-5 . TGTGCCAGCAGCTTACGGCAGCTTAATTCACCCCTCCACTTT CASSLRQLNSPLHF
once TRBJ1-2 TRBV18 TRBD1 TGTGCCAGCTCACCAACAACCGGGACAGGGGCCTTC CASSPTTGTGAF
. TRBJ2-7 TRBV20-1 . TGCAGTGCTCAGAACCGCTACGAGCAGTACTTC CSAQNRYEQYF
. TRBJ1-2 TRBV10-1 . TGCGCCGGCACCCACAGGGTTCTCTATGGCTACACCTTC CAGTHRVLYGYTF
. TRBJ2-2 TRBV4-3 . TGCGCCAGCAGCCAAGATGGAGGGTCGAACACCGGGGAGCTGTTTTTT CASSQDGGSNTGELFF
. TRBJ2-1 TRBV4-1 TRBD1 TGCGCCAGCAGCCAAGAAGGGACAGGGGCCGGCAATGAGCAGTTCTTC CASSQEGTGAGNEQFF
. TRBJ2-7 TRBV2 TRBD2 TGTGCCAGCAGTATACTAGCGGGAGGATACGAGCAGTACTTC CASSILAGGYEQYF